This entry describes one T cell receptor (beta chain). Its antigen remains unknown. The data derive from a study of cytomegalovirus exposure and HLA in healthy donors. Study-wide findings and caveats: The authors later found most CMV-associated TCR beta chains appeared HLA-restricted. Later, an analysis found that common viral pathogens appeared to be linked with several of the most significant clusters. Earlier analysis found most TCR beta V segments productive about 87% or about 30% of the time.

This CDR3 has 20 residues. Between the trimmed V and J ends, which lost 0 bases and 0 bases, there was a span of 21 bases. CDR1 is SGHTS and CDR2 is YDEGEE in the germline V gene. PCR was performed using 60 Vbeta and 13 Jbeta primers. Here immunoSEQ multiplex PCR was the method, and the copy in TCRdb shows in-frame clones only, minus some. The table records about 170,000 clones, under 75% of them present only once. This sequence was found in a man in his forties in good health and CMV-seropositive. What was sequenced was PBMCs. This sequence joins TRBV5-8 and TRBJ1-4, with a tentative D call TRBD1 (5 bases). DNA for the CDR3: TGTGCCAGCAGCTTGGGGGGCAGGCTTGACCGGATTACAACTAATGAAAAACTGTTTTTT. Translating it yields CASSLGGRLDRITTNEKLFF.